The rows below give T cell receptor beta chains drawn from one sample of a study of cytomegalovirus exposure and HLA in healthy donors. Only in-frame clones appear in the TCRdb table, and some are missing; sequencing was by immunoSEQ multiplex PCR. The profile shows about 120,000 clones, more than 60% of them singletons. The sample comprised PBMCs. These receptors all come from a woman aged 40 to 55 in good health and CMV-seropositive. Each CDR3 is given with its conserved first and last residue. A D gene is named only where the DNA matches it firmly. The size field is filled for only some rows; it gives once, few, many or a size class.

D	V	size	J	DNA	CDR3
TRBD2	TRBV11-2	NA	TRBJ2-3	TGTGCCAGCAGCCCATATACGGGAGGAGATACGCAGTATTTT	CASSPYTGGDTQYF
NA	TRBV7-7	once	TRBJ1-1	TGTGCTAGCAGCTTAGCCCAGGGCGACGAAGCTTTCTTT	CASSLAQGDEAFF
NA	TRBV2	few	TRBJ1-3	TGTGCCAGCAGTGAAGCTTCAGGGACAGGAAACACCATATATTTT	CASSEASGTGNTIYF
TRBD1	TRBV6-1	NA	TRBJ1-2	TGTGCCAGCAGAAAACAGGGGGCCCTTAACTATGGCTACACCTTC	CASRKQGALNYGYTF
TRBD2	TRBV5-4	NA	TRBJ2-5	TGTGCCAGCAGCTTGGCGGGAGGAGAGACCCAGTACTTC	CASSLAGGETQYF
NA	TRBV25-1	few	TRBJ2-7	TGTGCCAGCAGTGAATGGGGCGGAAGCTCCTACGAGCAGTACTTC	CASSEWGGSSYEQYF
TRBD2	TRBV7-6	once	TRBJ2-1	TGTGCCAGCAGCTCCGGACTAGCGGGGGGAGTCGCCAATGAGCAGCTCTTC	CASSSGLAGGVANEQLF
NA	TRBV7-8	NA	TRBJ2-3	TGTGCCAGCAGTTCAGACATCAGCTTTGATACGCAGTATTTT	CASSSDISFDTQYF
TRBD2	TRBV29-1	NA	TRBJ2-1	TGCAGCGCGGGGGGCCTAGCGGGAGTAGGCGAGCAGTTCTTC	CSAGGLAGVGEQFF
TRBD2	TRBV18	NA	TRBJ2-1	TGTGCCAGCTCACCGCCGACTAGCGGGATGTTTAATGAGCAGTTCTTC	CASSPPTSGMFNEQFF
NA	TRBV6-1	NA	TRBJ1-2	TGTGCCAGCAGCTTGGCCCAGATAAACTATGGCTACACCTTC	CASSLAQINYGYTF
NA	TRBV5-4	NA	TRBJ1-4	TGTGCCAGCAGCTTTTCGGACAGTGCTACTGAAAAACTGTTTTTT	CASSFSDSATEKLFF
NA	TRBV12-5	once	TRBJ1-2	TGTGCTAGTGGTTTGTCGGGGGGGGACTATGGCTACCCCTTC	CASGLSGGDYGYPF
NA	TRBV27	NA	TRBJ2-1	TGTGCCAGCAGTTTAAAGCGGGTTGTCAATGAGCAGTTCTTC	CASSLKRVVNEQFF
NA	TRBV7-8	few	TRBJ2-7	TGTGCCAGCAGCCTTACAGGCAGAAGCGAGCAGTACTTC	CASSLTGRSEQYF
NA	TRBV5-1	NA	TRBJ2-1	TGCGCCAGCAGCAGTGGGGGGAGCTCCTACAATGAGCAGTTCTTC	CASSSGGSSYNEQFF
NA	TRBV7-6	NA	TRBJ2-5	TGTGCCAGCAGCTTGGGGGGAGGAAAGACCCAGTACTTC	CASSLGGGKTQYF
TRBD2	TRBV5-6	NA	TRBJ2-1	TGTGCCAGCAGCTTACCTGGGACTAGCGGGAGTTTTGATGAGCAGTTCTTC	CASSLPGTSGSFDEQFF
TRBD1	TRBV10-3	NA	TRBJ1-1	TGTGCCATCACGGACAGGGAAACTAACACTGAAGCTTTCTTT	CAITDRETNTEAFF
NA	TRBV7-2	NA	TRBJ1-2	TGTGCCAGCAGCATAACACGTTATGGCTACACCTTC	CASSITRYGYTF
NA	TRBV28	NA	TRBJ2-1	TGTGCCAGCAGTCCGCGTCGGGGGAGTTATAATGAGCAGTTCTTC	CASSPRRGSYNEQFF
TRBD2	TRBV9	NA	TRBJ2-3	TGTGCCAGCGAAGCGGGGGGAGATACGCAGTATTTT	CASEAGGDTQYF
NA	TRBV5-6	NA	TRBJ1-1	TGTGCCAGCAGCTTGATGGGGGGAAGTTTCACTGAAGCTTTCTTT	CASSLMGGSFTEAFF
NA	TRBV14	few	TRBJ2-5	TGTGCCAGCAGCCAAGATCGACAGGCTTTTCTGAAAGCCCAGTACTTC	CASSQDRQAFLKAQYF
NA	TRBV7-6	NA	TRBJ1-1	TGTGCCAGCAGCTTTCAGGAGAACACTGAAGCTTTCTTT	CASSFQENTEAFF
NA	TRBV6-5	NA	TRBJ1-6	TGTGCCAGCAGGCCGGGACGGAGGGAATCACCCCTCCACTTT	CASRPGRRESPLHF
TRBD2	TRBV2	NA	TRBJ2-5	TGTGCCAGCAGTGAAGCGCTAACTAGCGGGGTCGAGACCCAGTACTTC	CASSEALTSGVETQYF
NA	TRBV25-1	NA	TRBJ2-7	TGTGCCAGCAGTGATTTGTTCCAGAGGGGGAGCTACGAGCAGTACTTC	CASSDLFQRGSYEQYF
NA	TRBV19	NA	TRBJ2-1	TGTGCCAGTAGTATTAGAGCGGCCCGGGAGCAGTTCTTC	CASSIRAAREQFF
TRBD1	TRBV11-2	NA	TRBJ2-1	TGTGCCAGCAGCCAGACAGGGAATGGGTACAATGAGCAGTTCTTC	CASSQTGNGYNEQFF
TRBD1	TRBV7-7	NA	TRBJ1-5	TGTGCTAGCAGCTTAAGGGGGCCGAGGGTTAGCGGCAATCAGCCCCAGCATTTT	CASSLRGPRVSGNQPQHF
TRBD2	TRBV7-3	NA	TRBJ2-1	TGTGCCAGCAGCTTAACTAGCGGGACCGAGCAGTTCTTC	CASSLTSGTEQFF
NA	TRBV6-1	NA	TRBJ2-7	TGTGCCAGCAGCCTCCAGGGACTGAGCTCCTACGAGCAGTACTTC	CASSLQGLSSYEQYF
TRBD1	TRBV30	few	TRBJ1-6	TGTGCCTGGACGACAGGGACTAATTCACCCCTCCACTTT	CAWTTGTNSPLHF
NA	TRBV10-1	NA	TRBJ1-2	TGCGCCAGCAGTGAGTCAGGGAGCTATGGCTACACCTTC	CASSESGSYGYTF
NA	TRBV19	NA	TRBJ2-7	TGTGCCAGTAGGTTTAGGGCAGGGCAGGTGGGTGTCTACGAGCAGTACTTC	CASRFRAGQVGVYEQYF
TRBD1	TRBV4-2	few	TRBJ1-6	TGTGCCAGCAGCCAAGATTCAGGGGGAGAGGGATCACCCCTCCACTTT	CASSQDSGGEGSPLHF
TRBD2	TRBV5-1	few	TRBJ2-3	TGCGCCAGCGGGAGGGAGAGGCCCGCAGATACGCAGTATTTT	CASGRERPADTQYF
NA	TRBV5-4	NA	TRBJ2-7	TGTGCCAGCAGCTTGCAATCGTCGGTGCCCTCAGCGCGGCAGTACTTC	CASSLQSSVPSARQYF
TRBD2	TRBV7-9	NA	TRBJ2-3	TGTGCCAGCAGCCGGCGCGGGGGGGCAACAGATACGCAGTATTTT	CASSRRGGATDTQYF
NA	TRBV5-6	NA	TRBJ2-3	TGTGCCAGCAGCTCGAGGACTAAGGGCACAGATACGCAGTATTTT	CASSSRTKGTDTQYF
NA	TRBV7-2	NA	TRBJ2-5	TGTGCCAGCAGCACATACAGGGAGGAGACCCAGTACTTC	CASSTYREETQYF
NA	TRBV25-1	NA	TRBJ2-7	TGTGCCAGCAGTGAACATAAAGGAGGCCTACCTCGCAAGCACTTC	CASSEHKGGLPRKHF
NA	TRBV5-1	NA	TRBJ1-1	TGCGCCAGCAGCTTGGTAGGGGCTCCAAGGGCTGAAGCTTTCTTT	CASSLVGAPRAEAFF
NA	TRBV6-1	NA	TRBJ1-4	TGTGCCAGCAGTGAAGTGGGGGCTGGGCATGAAAAACTGTTTTTT	CASSEVGAGHEKLFF
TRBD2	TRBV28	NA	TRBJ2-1	TGTGCCAGCATCCGGGGGGGCCCTGTTTACAATGAGCAGTTCTTC	CASIRGGPVYNEQFF
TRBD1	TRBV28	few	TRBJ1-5	TGTGCCAGCAGTTTAGGGACAGGCAAAAGTCAGCCCCAGCATTTT	CASSLGTGKSQPQHF
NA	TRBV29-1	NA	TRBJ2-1	TGCAGCGTTGAGAACCCCACAGGGATCTACAATGAGCAGTTCTTC	CSVENPTGIYNEQFF
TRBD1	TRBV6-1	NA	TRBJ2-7	TGTGCCAGCAGTGAAGAAGGGACAGGGGGATACGAGCAGTACTTC	CASSEEGTGGYEQYF
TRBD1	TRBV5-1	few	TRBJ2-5	TGCGCCAGCAGCTTGACAGGGGCCGGGGAGACCCAGTACTTC	CASSLTGAGETQYF
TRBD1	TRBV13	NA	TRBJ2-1	TGTGCCAGCAGCTTCGGGACAGGGATCTACAATGAGCAGTTCTTC	CASSFGTGIYNEQFF
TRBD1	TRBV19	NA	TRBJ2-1	TGTGCCAGTAGCTATAGCCAGGGGGCAGGGTATGAGCAGTTCTTC	CASSYSQGAGYEQFF